Below, 28 T cell receptor beta chains from the same sample are listed, as sequenced in a study of T cells after yellow fever vaccination. Each CDR3 protein gets one entry after TCRdb re-called the 5' RACE reads with MiXCR. The table lists a few hundred thousand distinct CDR3 sequences, 13% of them singletons. The source material was CD4+ T cells sorted from PBMCs, sampled 45 days after the yellow fever booster vaccination. The source of these receptors is a man under 40 who received the YFV17D yellow fever vaccine.

This chain uses TRBV5-1 with TRBJ2-1; the match to TRBD1 covers 8 bases. From germline, CDR1 is SGHRS and CDR2 YFSETQ. Germline trimming cut 4 bases from V and 8 bases from J; bases unmatched to any gene: 11. This CDR3 is built from 15 residues. CDR3 protein: CASSPRGTGLDEQFF. In DNA form, the CDR3 reads TGCGCCAGCAGCCCGCGCGGGACAGGCCTGGATGAGCAGTTCTTC.

This clonotype was seen more than once but under ten times. The CDR3 loop reads CATGGLQENTEAFF. In DNA form, the CDR3 reads TGTGCCACCGGGGGCCTACAGGAGAACACTGAAGCTTTCTTT. The rearrangement joins TRBV10-3 to TRBJ1-1; D might be TRBD1 (6 bases). The length of the CDR3 is 14 residues. Trimming stripped 10 bases from V and 1 base from J, with 16 bases between. Per the germline V gene, CDR1 is ENHRY and CDR2 is SYGVKD.

CDR3 residues: CASSFSSGRSNEQFF. The DNA of the CDR3 is TGTGCCAGCAGCTTTTCTAGCGGGAGGTCGAATGAGCAGTTCTTC. This chain uses TRBV7-2 with TRBJ2-1, with TRBD2 matching over 11 bases. CDR3 size: 15 residues. V shed 3 bases and J 7 bases; nucleotides not matched to a gene: 5. Germline V gives CDR1 SGHTA, CDR2 FQGNSA.

V is TRBV6-5 and J is TRBJ2-3, with D uncertain. The CDR3 sequence is 12 residues long. Germline V gene sequence: CDR1 MNHEY, CDR2 SVGAGI. Trimming removed 4 bases at V and 2 bases at J, with 4 bases between. CDR3 sequence reads: CASSSVTDTQYF. The DNA of the CDR3 is TGTGCCAGCAGTTCCGTCACAGATACGCAGTATTTT.

The chain has TRBV20-1 and TRBJ2-5; no clear D. CDR1 is DFQATT and CDR2 is SNEGSKA in the germline V gene (reference sequence). The CDR3 contains 11 residues. V lost 6 bases to trimming and J lost 4 bases, with 9 bases between them. CDR3 residues: CSARWRETQYF. The CDR3 DNA reads as TGCAGTGCCCGATGGCGAGAGACCCAGTACTTC.

On this clonotype itself: A junction end diverges from the germline sequence, so it may reflect a read error. The chain's CDR3 is CATSLLSEAFF. CDR3 nucleotides: TGTGCCACCAGCTTACTTAGCGAAGCTTTCTTT. The chain couples TRBV11-2 to TRBJ1-1; D remains unclear. Germline V lookup: CDR1 SGHAT, CDR2 FQNNGV. This CDR3 is 11 amino acids long.

This sequence joins TRBV7-2 and TRBJ2-7; TRBD2 aligns across 9 bases. CDR3 length equals 15 residues. Germline lookup yields CDR1 SGHTA and CDR2 FQGNSA. The V gene end was trimmed by 2 bases and the J gene end by 2 bases; junction bases not matched to a gene: 4. This chain's CDR3 is CASSLQTSGPYEQYF. The CDR3 DNA follows: TGTGCCAGCAGCTTACAGACTAGCGGACCCTACGAGCAGTACTTC.

The rearrangement uses TRBV24-1 and TRBJ2-2, with D possibly matching TRBD1 (6 bases). Deletions cut 3 bases from V and 1 base from J, with 8 bases between. The length of the CDR3 is 15 residues. Germline CDR1 is KGHDR and CDR2 is SFDVKD. CDR3 loop: CATSDPGQNTGELFF. The CDR3 DNA reads TGTGCCACCAGTGATCCGGGACAGAACACCGGGGAGCTGTTTTTT.

This chain joins TRBV20-1 and TRBJ2-3; unclear D gene. Trimming removed 6 bases from V and 4 bases from J, with 14 bases in between. Germline-derived CDR1 and CDR2 are DFQATT and SNEGSKA (reference sequence). The CDR3 loop spans 13 amino acids. The CDR3: CSAQKPGSDTQYF. For the CDR3, the DNA is TGCAGTGCACAGAAACCGGGCTCAGATACGCAGTATTTT.

This clonotype was seen repeatedly, ten times or more. The rearrangement joins TRBV20-1 to TRBJ1-1; D possibly corresponds to TRBD1 (6 bases). This CDR3 is 14 amino acids long. Germline CDR1 and CDR2: DFQATT and SNEGSKA (reference sequence). V lost 6 bases and J lost 1, with 15 bases in between. CDR3 DNA sequence: TGCAGTGCGGGGGGGCCAGGCCGGAACACTGAAGCTTTCTTT. Encoded protein: CSAGGPGRNTEAFF.

This sequence joins TRBV7-2 and TRBJ1-5; a possible D gene is TRBD1 (5 bases). V was cut by 1 base and J by 6 bases, with 13 bases left in between. There are 15 residues in the CDR3. The germline CDR1 and CDR2 sequences are SGHTA and FQGNSA. This chain's CDR3 is CASSLDPGLGQPQHF. As DNA, the CDR3 is TGTGCCAGCAGCTTAGATCCAGGGCTCGGTCAGCCCCAGCATTTT. The full variable domain, rest sourced from reference TRBV7-2 and TRBJ1-5, is GAGVSQSPSNKVTEKGKDVELRCDPISGHTALYWYRQSLGQGLEFLIYFQGNSAPDKSGLPSDRFSAERTGGSVSTLTIQRTQQEDSAVYLCASSLDPGLGQPQHFGDGTRLSIL.

The chain recombines TRBV12-3 or TRBV12-4 with TRBJ2-1; 8 bases map to TRBD2. Trimming cost V 5 bases and J 5 bases; bases outside gene matches: 11. The CDR3 totals 16 residues. The CDR3, as DNA: TGTGCCAGCAGTCTTTTTGGGACTAGGCTCCACAATGAGCAGTTCTTC. Translating it yields CASSLFGTRLHNEQFF.

This chain links TRBV11-2 with TRBJ2-3, with D perhaps TRBD1 (6 bases). The germline V and J ends were trimmed by 5 bases and 6 bases, with 9 bases remaining between them. The germline CDR1 and CDR2 sequences are SGHAT and FQNNGV. This CDR3 is 12 amino acids long. DNA of the CDR3: TGTGCCAGCAGCCGGACAGACGATACGCAGTATTTT. Translating gives CASSRTDDTQYF.

The table lists this clonotype with a few counts. V gene TRBV20-1 combines with J gene TRBJ2-4, with D perhaps matching TRBD1 (6 bases). This CDR3 spans 14 amino acids. Trimming shortened V by 0 bases and J by 0 bases, and 6 bases separated the two germline ends. Looked up from germline, CDR1 is DFQATT and CDR2 is SNEGSKA (reference sequence). The CDR3 is CSAREGAAKNIQYF. CDR3 nucleotides: TGCAGTGCTAGAGAGGGGGCAGCCAAAAACATTCAGTACTTC.

In this sample, this clonotype turned up a few times. This rearrangement joins TRBV4-1 to TRBJ2-7, with D unresolved. The CDR3 consists of 14 residues. V gave up 0 bases and J gave up 7 bases, with 13 bases separating them. The germline V gene has CDR1 MGHRA and CDR2 YSYEKL. This CDR3 reads CASSQDRALREQYF. The CDR3 nucleotides read TGCGCCAGCAGCCAAGATAGGGCCCTGAGGGAGCAGTACTTC.

The gene calls are TRBV20-1 and TRBJ2-7; TRBD2 matches 8 bases. CDR3 size: 14 residues. Germline-derived CDR1 and CDR2 are DFQATT and SNEGSKA (reference sequence). The V segment lost 3 bases and the J segment 5 bases; nucleotides outside the gene matches: 9. CDR3 sequence: CSASGGTRTDEQYF. In nucleotides, the CDR3 is TGCAGTGCTAGTGGTGGGACTAGAACAGACGAGCAGTACTTC.

The V gene is TRBV12-3 or TRBV12-4, the J gene TRBJ2-1; TRBD2 agrees at 13 bases. J was trimmed by 9 bases and V by 5 bases; bases with no gene match: 7. This CDR3 has 15 amino acids. CDR3 amino acids: CASSPTSGRAFEQFF. The CDR3 bases are TGTGCCAGCAGTCCAACTAGCGGGAGGGCTTTTGAGCAGTTCTTC.

The sample holds a few counts of this clonotype. V gene TRBV3-1 combines with J gene TRBJ2-7; TRBD1 matches at 7 bases. This CDR3 spans 15 amino acids. CDR1 and CDR2 from the germline V gene are LGHDT and YNNKEL (reference sequence). Trimming removed 3 bases from V and 4 bases from J; junction bases left unmatched: 9. Here the CDR3 DNA reads TGTGCCAGCAGCCAGCTCAGACAGGGAAGGTACGAGCAGTACTTC. Translation gives CASSQLRQGRYEQYF.

This clonotype was seen once. Germline is not matched at one junction end, which may reflect a read error. The CDR3 here is CPSSFGQGIIQPQHF. The CDR3 DNA is TGTCCCAGCAGCTTCGGACAGGGGATCATTCAGCCCCAGCATTTT. The chain uses TRBV7-2 and TRBJ1-5; 9 nucleotides agree with TRBD1. Germline V lookup: CDR1 SGHTA, CDR2 FQGNSA. There are 15 residues in the CDR3.

This clonotype was counted only a few times. The chain is built from TRBV7-2 and TRBJ2-7; D is perhaps TRBD2 (5 bases). The length of the CDR3 is 15 residues. Germline CDR1 is SGHTA and CDR2 is FQGNSA. V was cut by 4 bases and J by 3 bases, with 16 bases left in between. CDR3 nucleotides: TGTGCCAGCAGCTCTAGAGGGTCGGCCGACTACGAGCAGTACTTC. The encoded protein is CASSSRGSADYEQYF.

This chain connects TRBV20-1 to TRBJ2-5; tentatively, D is TRBD1 (6 bases). This CDR3 has 13 residues. With 3 bases removed from V and 0 bases from J, the gap between germline ends came to 8 bases. CDR1 DFQATT and CDR2 SNEGSKA come from the germline V gene (reference sequence). The CDR3 here is CSASRGYQETQYF. In DNA, the CDR3 is TGCAGTGCTAGTAGGGGGTACCAAGAGACCCAGTACTTC.

The gene calls are TRBV5-1 and TRBJ2-7; 13 bases agree with TRBD2. V shed 5 bases, J shed 5 bases, and the junction held 4 bases outside the gene matches. Per the germline V gene, CDR1 is SGHRS and CDR2 is YFSETQ. CDR3 length: 14 residues. The CDR3: CASRTGLAGDEQYF. Here the CDR3 DNA reads TGCGCCAGCAGGACCGGACTAGCGGGAGACGAGCAGTACTTC.

This clonotype was seen more than once but under ten times. The chain couples TRBV7-2 to TRBJ2-5; D possibly corresponds to TRBD2 (6 bases). V gave up 5 bases and J gave up 5 bases, with 18 bases separating them. This CDR3 contains 15 residues. CDR1 is SGHTA and CDR2 is FQGNSA in the germline V gene. CDR3 sequence reads: CASSRPGLSMETQYF. DNA of the CDR3: TGTGCCAGCAGCCGGCCCGGACTATCCATGGAGACCCAGTACTTC.

This clonotype has only a few counts. The chain carries TRBV7-2 and TRBJ1-2, with a tentative D call TRBD1 (5 bases). CDR1 and CDR2 from the germline V gene are SGHTA and FQGNSA. The germline V and J ends were trimmed by 6 bases and 4 bases, with 15 bases remaining between them. The CDR3 sequence is 14 residues long. CDR3 protein: CASSPDGTRYGYTF. As DNA, the CDR3 is TGTGCCAGCAGTCCAGACGGGACTCGCTATGGCTACACCTTC.

This clonotype came up a few times. The chain links TRBV6-1 to TRBJ2-1; 9 nucleotides align to TRBD2. This CDR3 is 17 amino acids long. Germline CDR1 reads MNHNS; CDR2 reads SASEGT. The junction had 11 bases not matched to a gene; V was cut back by 0 bases and J by 8 bases. The CDR3 sequence is CASSEAGGGRAVDEQFF. CDR3 in DNA: TGTGCCAGCAGTGAAGCGGGTGGCGGGAGGGCCGTGGATGAGCAGTTCTTC.

This clonotype was seen a handful of times. The gene calls are TRBV12-3 or TRBV12-4 and TRBJ2-1; D call uncertain. The CDR3 is 12 amino acids. V shed 6 bases and J shed 7 bases, with 10 bases lying between them. Written as DNA, the CDR3 is TGTGCCAGCAGGGGCGTTGAGAATGAGCAGTTCTTC. This encodes CASRGVENEQFF.

V and J are TRBV7-9 and TRBJ1-1, with D perhaps matching TRBD1 (5 bases). Germline lookup yields CDR1 SEHNR and CDR2 FQNEAQ (reference sequence). Deletions cut 10 bases from V and 6 bases from J, with 21 bases between. This CDR3 has 14 residues. The chain's CDR3 is CAMGLGQGFSEAFF. DNA of the CDR3: TGTGCCATGGGCCTTGGGCAGGGCTTCTCTGAAGCTTTCTTT.

V usage is TRBV18 and J usage is TRBJ2-2; TRBD1 matches at 7 bases. Germline values: CDR1 KGHSH, CDR2 LQKENI. V dropped 6 bases and J dropped 0; count of bases not matched to a gene: 4. The CDR3 contains 15 residues. CDR3 amino acids: CASSGDSANTGELFF. The CDR3 region has the DNA TGTGCCAGCTCTGGGGACAGCGCGAACACCGGGGAGCTGTTTTTT.